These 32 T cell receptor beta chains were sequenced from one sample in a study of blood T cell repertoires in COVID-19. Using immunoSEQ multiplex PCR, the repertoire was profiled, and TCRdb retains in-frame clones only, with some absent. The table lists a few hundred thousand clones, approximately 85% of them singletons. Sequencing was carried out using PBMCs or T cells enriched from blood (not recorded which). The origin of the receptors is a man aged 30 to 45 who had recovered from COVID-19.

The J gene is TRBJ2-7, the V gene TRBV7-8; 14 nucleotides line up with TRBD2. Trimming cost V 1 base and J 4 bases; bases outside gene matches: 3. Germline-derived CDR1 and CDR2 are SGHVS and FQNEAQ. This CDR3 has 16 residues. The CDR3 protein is CASSLGGLAGVYEQYF. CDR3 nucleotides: TGTGCCAGCAGCTTAGGGGGACTAGCGGGGGTGTACGAGCAGTACTTC.

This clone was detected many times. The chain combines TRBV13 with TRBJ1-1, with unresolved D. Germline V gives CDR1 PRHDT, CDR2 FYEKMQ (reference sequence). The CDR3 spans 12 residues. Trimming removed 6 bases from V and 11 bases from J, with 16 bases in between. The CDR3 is CASSLSTTLAFF. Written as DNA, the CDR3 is TGTGCCAGCAGTCTATCGACTACGCTGGCTTTCTTT.

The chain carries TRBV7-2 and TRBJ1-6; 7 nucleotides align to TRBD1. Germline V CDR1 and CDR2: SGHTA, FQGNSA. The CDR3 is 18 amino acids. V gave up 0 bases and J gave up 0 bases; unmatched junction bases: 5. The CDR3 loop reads CASSLADRKNSYNSPLHF. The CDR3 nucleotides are TGTGCCAGCAGCTTAGCGGACAGGAAAAACTCCTATAATTCACCCCTCCACTTT.

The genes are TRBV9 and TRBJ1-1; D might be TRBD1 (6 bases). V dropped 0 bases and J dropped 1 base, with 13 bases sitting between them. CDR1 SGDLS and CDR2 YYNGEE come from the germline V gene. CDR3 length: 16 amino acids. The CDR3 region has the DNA TGTGCCAGCAGCGTAGACAGGGCGATGGGGAACACTGAAGCTTTCTTT. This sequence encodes CASSVDRAMGNTEAFF.

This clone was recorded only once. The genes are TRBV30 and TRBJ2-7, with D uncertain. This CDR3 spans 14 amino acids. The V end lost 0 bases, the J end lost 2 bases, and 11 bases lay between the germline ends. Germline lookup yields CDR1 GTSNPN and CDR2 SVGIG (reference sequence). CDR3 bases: TGTGCCTGGAGTGTGTTTGGCAACCCCTACGAGCAGTACTTC. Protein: CAWSVFGNPYEQYF.

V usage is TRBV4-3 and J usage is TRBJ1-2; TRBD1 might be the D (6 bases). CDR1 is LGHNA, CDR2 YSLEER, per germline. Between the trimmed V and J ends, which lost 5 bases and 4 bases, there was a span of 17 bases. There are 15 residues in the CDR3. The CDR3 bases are TGCGCCAGCAGCGTATCTCTACAGGGTAGCTATGGCTACACCTTC. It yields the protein CASSVSLQGSYGYTF.

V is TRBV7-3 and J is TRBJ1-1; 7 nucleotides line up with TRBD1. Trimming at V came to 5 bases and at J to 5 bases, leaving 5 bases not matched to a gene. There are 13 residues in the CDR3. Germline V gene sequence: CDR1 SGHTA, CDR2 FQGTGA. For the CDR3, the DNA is TGTGCCAGCAGCCCAACAGGGGCTACTGAAGCTTTCTTT. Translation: CASSPTGATEAFF.

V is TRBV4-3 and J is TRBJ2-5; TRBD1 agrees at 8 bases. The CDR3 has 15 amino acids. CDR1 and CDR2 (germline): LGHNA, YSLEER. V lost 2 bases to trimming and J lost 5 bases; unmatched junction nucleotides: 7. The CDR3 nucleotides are TGCGCCAGCAGCCAATCAGGGGGCGTTTGGGAGACCCAGTACTTC. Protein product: CASSQSGGVWETQYF.

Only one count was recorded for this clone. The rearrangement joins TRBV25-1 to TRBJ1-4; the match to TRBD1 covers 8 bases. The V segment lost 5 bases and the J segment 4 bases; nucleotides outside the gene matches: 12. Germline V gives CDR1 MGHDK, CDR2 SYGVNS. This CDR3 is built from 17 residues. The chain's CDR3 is CASSPGQGRPFNEKLFF. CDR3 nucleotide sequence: TGTGCCAGCAGTCCCGGACAGGGAAGACCATTTAATGAAAAACTGTTTTTT.

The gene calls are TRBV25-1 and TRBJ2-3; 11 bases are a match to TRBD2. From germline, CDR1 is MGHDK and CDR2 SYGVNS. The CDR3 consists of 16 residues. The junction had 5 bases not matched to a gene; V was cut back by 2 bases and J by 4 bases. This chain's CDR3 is CASSELPSGGSDTQYF. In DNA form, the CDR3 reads TGTGCCAGCAGTGAACTCCCTAGCGGGGGGTCAGATACGCAGTATTTT.

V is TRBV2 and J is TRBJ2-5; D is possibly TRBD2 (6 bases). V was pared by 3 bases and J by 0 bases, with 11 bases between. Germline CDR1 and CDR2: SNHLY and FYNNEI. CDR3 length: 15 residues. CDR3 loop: CASSDPGVYQETQYF. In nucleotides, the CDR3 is TGTGCCAGCAGTGACCCGGGGGTCTACCAAGAGACCCAGTACTTC.

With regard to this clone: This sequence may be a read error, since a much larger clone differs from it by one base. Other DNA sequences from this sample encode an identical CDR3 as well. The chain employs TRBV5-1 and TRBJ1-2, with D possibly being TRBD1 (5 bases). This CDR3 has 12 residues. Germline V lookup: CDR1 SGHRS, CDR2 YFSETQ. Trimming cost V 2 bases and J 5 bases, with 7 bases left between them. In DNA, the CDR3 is TGCGCCAGCAGCTTAGACAGTTATGGCTACACCTTC. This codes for CASSLDSYGYTF.

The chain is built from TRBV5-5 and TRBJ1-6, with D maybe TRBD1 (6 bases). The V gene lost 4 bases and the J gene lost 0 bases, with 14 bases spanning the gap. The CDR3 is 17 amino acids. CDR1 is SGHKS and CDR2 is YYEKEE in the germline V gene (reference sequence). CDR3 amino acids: CASSPGQPRSYNSPLHF. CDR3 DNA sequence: TGTGCCAGCAGCCCCGGACAGCCTCGCTCCTATAATTCACCCCTCCACTTT.

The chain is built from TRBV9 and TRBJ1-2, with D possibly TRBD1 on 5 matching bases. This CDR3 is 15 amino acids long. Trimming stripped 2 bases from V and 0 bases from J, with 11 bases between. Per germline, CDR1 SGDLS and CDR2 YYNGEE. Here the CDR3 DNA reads TGTGCCAGCAGCGTCGGCAGGGTTACTAACTATGGCTACACCTTC. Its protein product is CASSVGRVTNYGYTF.

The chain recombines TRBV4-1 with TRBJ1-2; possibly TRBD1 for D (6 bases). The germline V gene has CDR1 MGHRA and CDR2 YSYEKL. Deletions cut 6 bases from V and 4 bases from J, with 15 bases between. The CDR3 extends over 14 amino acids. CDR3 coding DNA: TGCGCCAGCAGAGAGATGGGGGCACGCTATGGCTACACCTTC. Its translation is CASREMGARYGYTF.

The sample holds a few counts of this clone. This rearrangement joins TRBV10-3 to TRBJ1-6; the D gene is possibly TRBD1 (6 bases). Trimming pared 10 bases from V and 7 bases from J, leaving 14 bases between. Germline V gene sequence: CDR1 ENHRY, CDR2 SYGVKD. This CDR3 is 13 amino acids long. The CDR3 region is CATSQGANSPLHF. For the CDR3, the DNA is TGTGCCACGTCACAGGGAGCGAATTCACCCCTCCACTTT.

CDR3 nucleotide sequence: TGTGCCAGCAGTACACAGGGGCTTAGCACAGATACGCAGTATTTT. Translated, it gives CASSTQGLSTDTQYF. This chain links TRBV7-3 with TRBJ2-3; 7 nucleotides match TRBD1. The CDR3 is 15 amino acids. The V and J ends lost 6 bases and 0 bases, in that order; junction bases with no gene match: 6. Germline values: CDR1 SGHTA, CDR2 FQGTGA.

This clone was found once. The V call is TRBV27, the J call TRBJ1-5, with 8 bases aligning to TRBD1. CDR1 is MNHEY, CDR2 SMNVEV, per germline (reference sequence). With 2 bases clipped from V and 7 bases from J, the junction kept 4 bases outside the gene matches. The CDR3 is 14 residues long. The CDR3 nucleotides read TGTGCCAGCAGTTTACAGGGGGCTTACCAGCCCCAGCATTTT. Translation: CASSLQGAYQPQHF.

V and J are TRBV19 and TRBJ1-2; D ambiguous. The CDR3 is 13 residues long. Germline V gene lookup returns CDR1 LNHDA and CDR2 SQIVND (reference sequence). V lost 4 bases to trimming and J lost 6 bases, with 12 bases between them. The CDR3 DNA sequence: TGTGCCAGTAGTACAGGCCAGTTTGATGGCTACACCTTC. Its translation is CASSTGQFDGYTF.

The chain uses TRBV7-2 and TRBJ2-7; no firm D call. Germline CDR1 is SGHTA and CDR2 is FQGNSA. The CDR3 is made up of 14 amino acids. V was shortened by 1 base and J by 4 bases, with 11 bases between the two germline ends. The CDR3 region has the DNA TGTGCCAGCAGCTTAGGTCCGGTTGGTTACGAGCAGTACTTC. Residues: CASSLGPVGYEQYF. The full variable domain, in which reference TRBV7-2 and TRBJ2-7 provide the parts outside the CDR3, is GAGVSQSPSNKVTEKGKDVELRCDPISGHTALYWYRQSLGQGLEFLIYFQGNSAPDKSGLPSDRFSAERTGGSVSTLTIQRTQQEDSAVYLCASSLGPVGYEQYFGPGTRLTVT.

CDR3 loop: CASNQGNQPQHF. For the CDR3, the DNA is TGTGCCAGCAATCAGGGGAATCAGCCCCAGCATTTT. The chain recombines TRBV3-1 (or the pseudogene TRBV3-2) with TRBJ1-5; D is possibly TRBD1 (6 bases). The CDR3 spans 12 residues. V was shortened by 7 bases and J by 4 bases, with 8 bases between the two germline ends. Germline V gene lookup returns CDR1 LGHDT and CDR2 YNNKEL (reference sequence).

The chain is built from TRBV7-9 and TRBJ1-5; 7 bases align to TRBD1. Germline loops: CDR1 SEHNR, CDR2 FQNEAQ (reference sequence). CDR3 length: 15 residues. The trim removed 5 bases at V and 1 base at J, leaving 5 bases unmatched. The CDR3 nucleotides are TGTGCCAGCAGCCCGACAGGGCGGAGCAATCAGCCCCAGCATTTT. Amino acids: CASSPTGRSNQPQHF.

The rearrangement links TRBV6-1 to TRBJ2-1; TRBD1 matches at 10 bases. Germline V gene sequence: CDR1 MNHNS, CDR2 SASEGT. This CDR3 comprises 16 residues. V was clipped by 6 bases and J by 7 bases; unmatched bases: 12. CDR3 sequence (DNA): TGTGCCAGCAGCGAAAGCGGGGGACAGGGGAGGAATGAGCAGTTCTTC. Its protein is CASSESGGQGRNEQFF.

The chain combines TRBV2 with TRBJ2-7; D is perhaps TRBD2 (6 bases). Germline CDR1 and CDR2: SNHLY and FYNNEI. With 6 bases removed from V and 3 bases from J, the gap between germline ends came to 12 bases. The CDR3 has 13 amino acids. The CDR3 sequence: CASRRTSRYEQYF. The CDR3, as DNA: TGTGCCAGCAGAAGAACTAGCCGCTACGAGCAGTACTTC.

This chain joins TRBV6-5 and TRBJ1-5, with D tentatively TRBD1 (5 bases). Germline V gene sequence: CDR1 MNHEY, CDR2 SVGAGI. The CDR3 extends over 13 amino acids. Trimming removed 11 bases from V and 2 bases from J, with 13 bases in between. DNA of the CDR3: TGTGCCGGGGGGAGGGACGGCAATCAGCCCCAGCATTTT. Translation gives CAGGRDGNQPQHF.

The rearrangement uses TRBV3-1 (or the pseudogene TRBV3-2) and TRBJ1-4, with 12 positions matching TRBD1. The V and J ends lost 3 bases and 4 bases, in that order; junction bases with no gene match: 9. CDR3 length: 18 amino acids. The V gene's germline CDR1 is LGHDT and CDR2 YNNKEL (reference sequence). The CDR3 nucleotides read TGTGCCAGCAGCCAGACACCGGGACAGGGGGCAATTAATGAAAAACTGTTTTTT. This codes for CASSQTPGQGAINEKLFF.

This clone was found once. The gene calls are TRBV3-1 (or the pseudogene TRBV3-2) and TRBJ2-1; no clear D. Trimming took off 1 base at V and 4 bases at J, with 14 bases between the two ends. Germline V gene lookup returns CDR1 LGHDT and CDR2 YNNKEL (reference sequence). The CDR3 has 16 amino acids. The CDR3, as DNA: TGTGCCAGCAGCCAAGCTACTTTCTACGGGTACAATGAGCAGTTCTTC. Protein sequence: CASSQATFYGYNEQFF.

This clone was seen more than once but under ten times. This chain's CDR3 is CASSPLDRAETQYF. CDR3 bases: TGTGCCAGCTCACCCTTAGACAGGGCTGAGACCCAGTACTTC. The chain has TRBV18 and TRBJ2-5, with 7 bases matching TRBD1. The junction had 6 bases not matched to a gene; V was cut back by 3 bases and J by 5 bases. CDR3 length equals 14 residues. Germline CDR1 and CDR2: KGHSH and LQKENI.

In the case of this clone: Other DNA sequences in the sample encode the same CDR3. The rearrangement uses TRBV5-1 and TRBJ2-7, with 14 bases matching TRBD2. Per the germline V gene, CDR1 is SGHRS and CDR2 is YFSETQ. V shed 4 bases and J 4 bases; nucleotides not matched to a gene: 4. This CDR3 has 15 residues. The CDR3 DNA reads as TGCGCCAGCAGCCCAAGGACTAGCGGGGGGTACGAGCAGTACTTC. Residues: CASSPRTSGGYEQYF.

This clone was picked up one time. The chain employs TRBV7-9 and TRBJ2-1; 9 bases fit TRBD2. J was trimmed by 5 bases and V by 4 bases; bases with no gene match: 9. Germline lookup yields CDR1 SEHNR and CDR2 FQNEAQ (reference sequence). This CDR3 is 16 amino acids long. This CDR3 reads CASSSGSGGPNNEQFF. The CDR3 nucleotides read TGTGCCAGCAGCTCAGGGAGCGGGGGGCCCAACAATGAGCAGTTCTTC.

The CDR3 here is CASSLSGRVADTQYF. CDR3 DNA: TGTGCCAGCAGTTTATCGGGCAGGGTAGCAGATACGCAGTATTTT. The J gene is TRBJ2-3, the V gene TRBV27, with a tentative D call TRBD1 (5 bases). Germline V gives CDR1 MNHEY, CDR2 SMNVEV (reference sequence). This CDR3 comprises 15 residues. V gave up 0 bases and J gave up 4 bases, with 11 bases separating them.

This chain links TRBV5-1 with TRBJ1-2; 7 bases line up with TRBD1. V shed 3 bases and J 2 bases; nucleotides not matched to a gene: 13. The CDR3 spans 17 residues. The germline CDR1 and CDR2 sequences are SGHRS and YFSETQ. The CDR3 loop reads CASSSAVTGTPNYGYTF. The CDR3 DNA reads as TGCGCCAGCAGCTCCGCCGTGACAGGGACCCCCAACTATGGCTACACCTTC.